The 10 T cell receptor beta chains given below trace back to one sample, sequenced in a study of OX40 agonist ivuxolimab in advanced cancers. Profiled with immunoSEQ multiplex PCR; TCRdb holds only in-frame clones, not every one. The data contain tens of thousands of clones, 92% of them singletons. The specimen comprised CD4+ or CD8+ T cells sorted from blood, sampled in a trial of the OX40 agonist ivuxolimab. The receptors were sampled from an adult with an advanced solid tumor such as melanoma, head and neck, liver or kidney cancer.

The J gene is TRBJ2-3, the V gene TRBV7-3; 7 positions agree with TRBD2. CDR1 and CDR2 (germline): SGHTA, FQGTGA. V trimming: 5 bases; J trimming: 6 bases; junction bases outside the gene matches: 8. This CDR3 has 14 amino acids. The CDR3 is CASSDSGRPDTQYF. The CDR3, as DNA: TGTGCCAGCAGCGATAGCGGGCGGCCGGATACGCAGTATTTT.

This sequence joins TRBV7-9 and TRBJ1-1, with D perhaps matching TRBD1 (6 bases). CDR1 is SEHNR and CDR2 is FQNEAQ in the germline V gene (reference sequence). V was shortened by 1 base and J by 9 bases, with 9 bases between the two germline ends. The CDR3 is made up of 12 amino acids. The CDR3, as DNA: TGTGCCAGCAGCTTAGGAGGGGGTAAAGCTTTCTTT. Protein sequence: CASSLGGGKAFF.

CDR3 sequence reads: CARSLAGGAQHF. The DNA of the CDR3 is TGTGCCAGAAGCTTGGCGGGCGGCGCCCAGCATTTT. This chain uses TRBV5-3 with TRBJ1-5; no definite D call. TRBV5-3 is marked as an open reading frame, function uncertain. Trimming removed 0 bases from V and 11 bases from J, with 9 bases in between. The CDR3 consists of 12 residues.

Of note for this clone: The same CDR3 is also encoded by other DNA sequences in this sample. The chain couples TRBV4-1 to TRBJ1-2, with D unresolved. The CDR3 is 14 residues long. Germline values: CDR1 MGHRA, CDR2 YSYEKL. Trimming removed 0 bases at V and 2 bases at J, with 7 bases between. As DNA, the CDR3 is TGCGCCAGCAGCCAAGATCCGGGCAACTATGGCTACACCTTC. This sequence encodes CASSQDPGNYGYTF.

V usage is TRBV7-9 and J usage is TRBJ1-2; TRBD1 agrees at 7 bases. This CDR3 contains 13 residues. V lost 4 bases and J lost 4; bases outside the gene matches: 3. Germline V gene sequence: CDR1 SEHNR, CDR2 FQNEAQ (reference sequence). The CDR3 is CASSSGGGYGYTF. The CDR3 DNA follows: TGTGCCAGCAGCTCAGGGGGAGGCTATGGCTACACCTTC.

This clone was recorded only once. The chain links TRBV10-3 to TRBJ2-5; 7 bases fit TRBD2. This CDR3 spans 15 amino acids. CDR1 and CDR2 from the germline V gene are ENHRY and SYGVKD. Unmatched junction bases numbered 7, after V lost 6 bases and J lost 0 bases. The CDR3 DNA is TGTGCCATCAGGTCCCGGGGGGAGTACCAAGAGACCCAGTACTTC. Protein product: CAIRSRGEYQETQYF.

This sequence joins TRBV7-9 and TRBJ1-1; D not resolved. V lost 2 bases, J lost 0 bases, and 10 bases lay in between. This CDR3 region has 15 residues. CDR1 SEHNR and CDR2 FQNEAQ come from the germline V gene (reference sequence). The CDR3 spells CASSLSTAMNTEAFF. The CDR3 DNA reads TGTGCCAGCAGCTTATCAACAGCCATGAACACTGAAGCTTTCTTT.

The chain links TRBV7-3 to TRBJ2-5; 14 bases match TRBD2. The CDR3 spans 16 residues. With V trimmed by 3 bases and J by 2 bases, 2 bases remained unmatched. The germline gives CDR1 SGHTA, CDR2 FQGTGA. CDR3 in amino acids: CASSLGTSGGQETQYF. The CDR3, as DNA: TGTGCCAGCAGCTTGGGGACTAGCGGGGGACAAGAGACCCAGTACTTC.

This clone has more than one count but fewer than ten. V and J are TRBV28 and TRBJ1-2; D ambiguous. This CDR3 is built from 12 residues. From germline, CDR1 is MDHEN and CDR2 SYDVKM. V dropped 3 bases and J dropped 8 bases, with 10 bases sitting between them. The CDR3 sequence: CASSFPGWGYTF. In DNA form, the CDR3 reads TGTGCCAGCAGTTTTCCGGGCTGGGGCTACACCTTC.

Worth noting for this clone: This CDR3 is also generated by other DNA sequences in the sample. V usage is TRBV5-1 and J usage is TRBJ2-2; D is uncertain. CDR3 length equals 14 residues. Germline V gene data show CDR1 as SGHRS and CDR2 as YFSETQ. V was cut by 0 bases and J by 1 base, with 4 bases left in between. CDR3 amino acids: CASSLDRNTGELFF. The CDR3 DNA reads as TGCGCCAGCAGCTTGGATAGGAACACCGGGGAGCTGTTTTTT.